The 23 T cell receptor beta chains given below trace back to one sample, sequenced in a study of shared clonotypes between healthy human individuals. Generated by immunoSEQ multiplex PCR, the TCRdb table keeps only in-frame clones and is missing some. This table has hundreds of thousands of clones, approximately 79% appearing once. Material for sequencing was memory CD4+ T cells sorted from blood. Subset noted: CD45RA-negative fraction. The receptors shown here come from a man aged 25-45 years in good health.

V and J are TRBV2 and TRBJ2-7; TRBD1 or TRBD2 may be the D gene (5 bases each). CDR1 is SNHLY, CDR2 FYNNEI, per germline. The length of the CDR3 is 14 residues. V lost 7 bases, J lost 6 bases, and 19 bases lay in between. CDR3 sequence reads: CASTRDGPLLEQYF. As DNA, the CDR3 is TGTGCCAGCACCCGGGACGGACCCCTACTCGAGCAGTACTTC.

V usage is TRBV7-2 and J usage is TRBJ2-7, with D maybe TRBD2 (6 bases). The germline gives CDR1 SGHTA, CDR2 FQGNSA. This CDR3 is 14 amino acids long. V was trimmed by 2 bases and J by 2 bases, leaving 10 bases between them. The DNA of the CDR3 is TGTGCCAGCAGCTTATTCGGGGGTCCCTACGAGCAGTACTTC. This translates into CASSLFGGPYEQYF.

The chain carries TRBV30 and TRBJ2-7; unclear D gene. The V end was cut by 2 bases, the J end by 2 bases, with 7 bases between. This CDR3 comprises 12 residues. Germline CDR1 is GTSNPN and CDR2 is SVGIG (reference sequence). CDR3 in amino acids: CAWSSSTYEQYF. The CDR3 DNA reads TGTGCCTGGAGTAGCAGCACCTACGAGCAGTACTTC.

The J gene is TRBJ1-2, the V gene TRBV6-6, with 7 bases aligning to TRBD1. Unmatched junction bases numbered 9, after V lost 6 bases and J lost 5 bases. The germline V gene encodes CDR1 MNHNY and CDR2 SVGAGI (reference sequence). CDR3 length equals 14 residues. The CDR3 sequence: CASSSGQSRYGYTF. In nucleotides, the CDR3 is TGTGCCAGCAGCTCGGGACAGAGTCGGTATGGCTACACCTTC.

In DNA form, the CDR3 reads TGTGCCAGCAGCCACCGACTGGGAACCGGGGAGCTGTTTTTT. It encodes CASSHRLGTGELFF. The chain uses TRBV14 and TRBJ2-2; D ambiguous. The V gene's germline CDR1 is SGHDN and CDR2 FVKESK. V was clipped by 3 bases and J by 5 bases, with 10 bases between them. The CDR3 extends over 14 amino acids.

V gene TRBV28 combines with J gene TRBJ2-5, with D perhaps matching TRBD1 (5 bases). CDR3 length equals 14 residues. Trimming took 3 bases from V and 2 from J, leaving 10 bases between them. Looked up from germline, CDR1 is MDHEN and CDR2 is SYDVKM. The CDR3 DNA follows: TGTGCCAGCAGTTTTCGACAGCTTCAAGAGACCCAGTACTTC. This translates into CASSFRQLQETQYF.

The gene calls are TRBV10-3 and TRBJ2-3; a weak D match, TRBD2 (5 bases). Germline CDR1 and CDR2: ENHRY and SYGVKD. The CDR3 has 15 amino acids. With 2 bases removed from V and 5 bases from J, the gap between germline ends came to 14 bases. The CDR3 nucleotides are TGTGCCATCAGTGAGCTCCCCAGCGGTGGAGATACGCAGTATTTT. Residues: CAISELPSGGDTQYF.

This chain uses TRBV7-8 with TRBJ2-3; unclear D gene. V gave up 4 bases and J gave up 3 bases, with 11 bases separating them. The germline V gene encodes CDR1 SGHVS and CDR2 FQNEAQ. CDR3 length: 14 amino acids. CDR3 residues: CASSSVGRTDTQYF. CDR3 bases: TGTGCCAGCAGCTCGGTCGGGCGGACAGATACGCAGTATTTT.

V is TRBV10-2 and J is TRBJ1-1; D not certain. From germline, CDR1 is WSHSY and CDR2 SAAADI. The CDR3 spans 15 residues. The V and J ends lost 4 bases and 1 base respectively, with 13 bases between them. CDR3 DNA sequence: TGCGCCAGCAGTGTTTTCCGGGCCGAGAACACTGAAGCTTTCTTT. Its protein product is CASSVFRAENTEAFF.

The genes are TRBV27 and TRBJ2-7; 9 nucleotides match TRBD1. Germline-derived CDR1 and CDR2 are MNHEY and SMNVEV (reference sequence). The CDR3 consists of 16 residues. Trimming took 3 bases from V and 2 from J; bases not matched to a gene: 8. The CDR3 is CASSFGPTGGPYEQYF. As DNA, the CDR3 is TGTGCCAGCAGTTTTGGGCCGACAGGGGGGCCCTACGAGCAGTACTTC.

This clone came up a few times. The chain uses TRBV15 and TRBJ1-2, with TRBD1 as a possible D gene (5 bases). This CDR3 is 16 amino acids long. Looked up from germline, CDR1 is LNHNV and CDR2 is YYDKDF (reference sequence). The V end lost 5 bases, the J end lost 1 base, and 17 bases lay between the germline ends. CDR3 loop: CATSVKGRVDNYGYTF. The CDR3 DNA reads TGTGCCACCAGCGTTAAGGGCAGGGTCGATAACTATGGCTACACCTTC. The variable domain in full, completed from reference TRBV15 and TRBJ1-2, reads DAMVIQNPRYQVTQFGKPVTLSCSQTLNHNVMYWYQQKSSQAPKLLFHYYDKDFNNEADTPDNFQSRRPNTSFCFLDIRSPGLGDTAMYLCATSVKGRVDNYGYTFGSGTRLTVV.

The chain is built from TRBV4-3 and TRBJ2-5; D possibly corresponds to TRBD1 (5 bases). This CDR3 is 16 amino acids long. V dropped 0 bases and J dropped 2 bases, with 13 bases sitting between them. CDR1 and CDR2 (germline): LGHNA, YSLEER. Written as DNA, the CDR3 is TGCGCCAGCAGCCAAGATGGTTGGGGCCTACAAGAGACCCAGTACTTC. Translation: CASSQDGWGLQETQYF.

V is TRBV7-2 and J is TRBJ1-5; 9 bases match TRBD1. The length of the CDR3 is 16 residues. CDR1 is SGHTA and CDR2 is FQGNSA in the germline V gene. The junction had 11 bases not matched to a gene; V was cut back by 5 bases and J by 6 bases. The CDR3 DNA reads TGTGCCAGCAGCATACGACAGGGGGATCTGGGTCAGCCCCAGCATTTT. Translation: CASSIRQGDLGQPQHF.

The chain employs TRBV15 and TRBJ2-7; 8 nucleotides agree with TRBD1. The trim removed 0 bases at V and 2 bases at J, leaving 12 bases unmatched. CDR1 and CDR2 from the germline V gene are LNHNV and YYDKDF (reference sequence). CDR3 length: 18 residues. DNA of the CDR3: TGTGCCACCAGCAGAGATCGTTTGACAGGGGCGACTGCCTACGAGCAGTACTTC. This codes for CATSRDRLTGATAYEQYF.

This clone showed up just a few times. V is TRBV2 and J is TRBJ2-2; TRBD1 matches at 8 bases. The CDR3 extends over 14 amino acids. Losses at the gene ends were 5 bases for V and 5 bases for J; bases not matched to a gene: 4. Germline V gene data show CDR1 as SNHLY and CDR2 as FYNNEI. The CDR3 DNA follows: TGTGCCAGCAGTATCAGGGGGCATACCGGGGAGCTGTTTTTT. The encoded protein is CASSIRGHTGELFF.

The rearrangement links TRBV10-3 to TRBJ1-1, with a tentative D call TRBD1 (6 bases). Deletions cut 0 bases from V and 8 bases from J, with 25 bases between. The CDR3 is made up of 18 amino acids. CDR1 is ENHRY, CDR2 SYGVKD, per germline. This chain's CDR3 is CAISESRGSGVVLGEAFF. CDR3 in DNA: TGTGCCATCAGTGAGTCGAGGGGGTCAGGGGTTGTTCTAGGAGAAGCTTTCTTT.

The V and J genes are TRBV7-2 and TRBJ2-2; 8 nucleotides line up with TRBD2. The CDR3 covers 14 residues. Losses at the gene ends were 7 bases for V and 1 base for J; bases not matched to a gene: 2. Germline V gene sequence: CDR1 SGHTA, CDR2 FQGNSA. The CDR3 protein is CASTAGGNTGELFF. CDR3 sequence (DNA): TGTGCCAGCACCGCGGGGGGGAACACCGGGGAGCTGTTTTTT.

The chain combines TRBV28 with TRBJ1-5; no definite D call. V lost 2 bases and J lost 7, with 12 bases in between. The length of the CDR3 is 14 residues. CDR1 MDHEN and CDR2 SYDVKM come from the germline V gene. As DNA, the CDR3 is TGTGCCAGCAGTTTAGGCGTTGGCGTACAGCCCCAGCATTTT. Its protein is CASSLGVGVQPQHF.

The V and J genes are TRBV10-1 and TRBJ2-1; tentative D call: TRBD2 (5 bases). V lost 7 bases and J 8 bases, leaving 21 bases between the germline ends. This CDR3 region has 15 residues. Germline V gene lookup returns CDR1 WNHNN and CDR2 SYGVQD (reference sequence). The CDR3 nucleotides read TGCGCCAGCACCGCCGGGCAGGTTGGGAGTGATGAGCAGTTCTTC. Translated, it gives CASTAGQVGSDEQFF.

J is TRBJ2-3 and V is TRBV18; 7 bases match TRBD2. The germline gives CDR1 KGHSH, CDR2 LQKENI. J lost 1 base, V lost 1 base, and 5 bases had no gene match. This CDR3 comprises 16 residues. CDR3 coding DNA: TGTGCCAGCTCACCACGCGGGGGATCGGGCACAGATACGCAGTATTTT. Its protein is CASSPRGGSGTDTQYF.

As regards this clone: A read error may account for a junction end that differs from germline. This rearrangement joins TRBV7-7 to TRBJ2-5; 9 bases agree with TRBD2. The germline V gene encodes CDR1 SSHAT and CDR2 FNYEAQ (reference sequence). This CDR3 has 14 amino acids. The CDR3: CASSLAGEGETQYF. The CDR3 coding sequence is TGTGCTAGCAGCTTAGCGGGAGAGGGAGAGACCCAGTACTTC.

In its sample, this clone was seen once. The J gene is TRBJ2-1, the V gene TRBV9; no firm D call. CDR3 length equals 17 residues. Germline V gene data show CDR1 as SGDLS and CDR2 as YYNGEE. Trimming cost V 0 bases and J 1 base, with 14 bases left between them. CDR3 residues: CASSVVGAGISYNEQFF. CDR3 nucleotides: TGTGCCAGCAGCGTAGTTGGCGCTGGGATTTCCTACAATGAGCAGTTCTTC.

The J gene is TRBJ1-1, the V gene TRBV7-3; maybe TRBD1 (5 bases). V lost 0 bases and J lost 0, with 8 bases in between. Germline CDR1 SGHTA, CDR2 FQGTGA. The CDR3 has 15 residues. CDR3 sequence: CASSLTGTLNTEAFF. In DNA form, the CDR3 reads TGTGCCAGCAGCTTAACCGGGACCTTGAACACTGAAGCTTTCTTT. Looking up the rest from reference TRBV7-3 and TRBJ1-1 gives the full variable domain: GAGVSQTPSNKVTEKGKYVELRCDPISGHTALYWYRQSLGQGPEFLIYFQGTGAADDSGLPNDRFFAVRPEGSVSTLKIQRTERGDSAVYLCASSLTGTLNTEAFFGQGTRLTVV.